This T cell receptor (beta chain) appears in the sequencing data of a study of glioma-infiltrating T cells after dendritic cell vaccination. The wider study: Dendritic cell vaccine was injected intradermally three times, biweekly.

The primer mix had 60 V beta and 13 J beta primers. This table comes from immunoSEQ multiplex PCR, and its TCRdb copy is limited to in-frame clones, with some not included. The data show fewer than 35,000 clones, over 90% seen once. Comment on this clone: The antigen remains unidentified.

Germline V gives CDR1 MNHEY, CDR2 SMNVEV (reference sequence). The CDR3 sequence is 14 residues long. Trimming shortened V by 2 bases and J by 3 bases, and 10 bases separated the two germline ends. The study's findings and limits: Few patients contributed both blood and tumor specimens.

The sample here was blood, taken before dendritic cell vaccination. The chain uses TRBV27 and TRBJ1-2; TRBD1 might be the D (6 bases). The sequence came from a human donor with glioblastoma. The CDR3 bases are TGTGCCAGCAGTTTAGGGGGCAGCTACTATGGCTACACCTTC. It is translated as CASSLGGSYYGYTF.